This is a list of T cell receptor beta chains from one sample in a study of blood T cell repertoires in COVID-19. This table comes from immunoSEQ multiplex PCR, and its TCRdb copy is limited to in-frame clones, with some not included. The sample carries under 85,000 clones, around 88% recorded once. Sequences were obtained from peripheral blood. These receptors were obtained from a man aged 50-59 years with active COVID-19. CDR3s leave out the opening cysteine and the closing phenylalanine or tryptophan. Clone size is given for some rows only: seen once, a few or many times, or a class if the clone is expanded.

V gene | clone size | CDR3 protein
TRBV18 | once | ASSPPDRGAYEQY
TRBV19 | few | ASSLRPGQGAADTQY
TRBV7-8 | . | ASSLAGRTEGWVANEKLF
TRBV18 | . | ASSLADRRGQF
TRBV29-1 | few | SVEGQGDEQY
TRBV10-1 | few | ASSEYSDYGYT
TRBV3-1/TRBV3-2 | few | ASSQERGYHGYT
TRBV7-9 | . | ASSLASGYEDTQY
TRBV7-9 | . | ASRYDPREQF
TRBV7-2 | . | ASSQWSGDNEQF
TRBV6-5 | . | ASIRTGTGVYGYT
TRBV30 | . | AWSPASGYEQY
TRBV23-1 | . | ASTQRGGGDTQY
TRBV28 | . | ASRGGRITNEKLF
TRBV28 | . | ASSSPLVPGLPQH
TRBV18 | once | ASSPQGQGREPQH
TRBV10-3 | . | AISERSPEAQY
TRBV3-1/TRBV3-2 | . | ASSSPGGPVLSGNTIY
TRBV19 | . | ASRTGTGGNYGYT
TRBV3-1/TRBV3-2 | . | ASSLKPGLAGGQETQY
TRBV7-2 | . | ASSLYPGLVNTGELF
TRBV6-6 | . | ASSYGTSGGTDTQY
TRBV6-1 | . | ASSEARRTGNQPQH
TRBV4-1 | . | ASSQASTGSGNSPLH
TRBV28 | . | ASSEDRARDTGELF
TRBV27 | . | ASSAPGFRGTEAF
TRBV28 | . | ASSLTGGPGEQY
TRBV19 | . | ASSINPRDRGRRHYNSPLH
TRBV2 | . | ASRHSITDTQY
TRBV5-1 | . | ASSLGDRQETQY
TRBV5-1 | . | ASSSLTSGESNNEQF
TRBV18 | . | ASSPRTGKETQY
TRBV27 | . | ASSFQGSNEKLF
TRBV2 | . | ADGTRVETQY
TRBV29-1 | few | SVGTSGLGLAKNIQY
TRBV5-6 | . | ASSSEQRRGLVGDEQF
TRBV10-2 | . | ASSEAGRGGGELF
TRBV28 | . | ASQGGSTEAF
TRBV28 | once | ASTRVVGSGDTQY
TRBV5-1 | . | ASSYTGGAGETQY
TRBV12-3/TRBV12-4 | . | ASSLTKNTEAF
TRBV3-1/TRBV3-2 | . | ASSQDLPPGNQPQH
TRBV5-1 | . | ASSLGTSGREQY
TRBV2 | . | ASARDNQETQY
TRBV4-1 | . | ASSQYQTGDGYT
TRBV4-1 | . | ASSRGPQETQY
TRBV7-2 | . | ASSLDRERFNEQF
TRBV7-3 | . | ASSLTSRSTEAF